The 32 T cell receptor beta chains reported below all come from one sample, sequenced in a study of CD8+CD57+ T cells in acquired aplastic anemia. CDR3 and TCR beta VDJ profiling relied on a genomic DNA template. TCRdb itself ran the reads through MiXCR, one entry per CDR3 protein. The profile shows around 250,000 distinct CDR3 sequences, 50% to 70% of them singletons. The material sequenced was sorted CD4+, CD8+, or CD8+CD57+ T cells (not recorded which) from PBMCs. The receptors originated from a human donor with severe aplastic anemia or a healthy control (not recorded which).

The rearrangement links TRBV15 to TRBJ1-5; no reliable D call. V lost 6 bases, J lost 0 bases, and 9 bases lay in between. Looked up from germline, CDR1 is LNHNV and CDR2 is YYDKDF (reference sequence). This CDR3 has 14 amino acids. The CDR3 region is CATSEFSSNQPQHF. CDR3 coding DNA: TGTGCCACCAGTGAGTTCTCTAGCAATCAGCCCCAGCATTTT.

Turning to this clonotype: This clone may be a read error of a much larger clone one base away. The chain employs TRBV6-5 and TRBJ1-2; D unresolved. This CDR3 spans 15 amino acids. Looked up from germline, CDR1 is MNHEY and CDR2 is SVGAGI. As DNA, the CDR3 is TGTGCCAGCAGTTACTCGACGGTTACGGCCTATGGCTGCACCTTC. Its translation is CASSYSTVTAYGCTF.

Written as DNA, the CDR3 is TGTGCCACCAGTGACCCAGGGCGCCGACAGTTCTTC. Translated: CATSDPGRRQFF. The J gene is TRBJ2-1, the V gene TRBV24-1, with a tentative D call TRBD1 (5 bases). This CDR3 contains 12 residues. The germline V gene encodes CDR1 KGHDR and CDR2 SFDVKD. Trimming stripped 4 bases from V and 13 bases from J, with 13 bases between.

Comment on this clonotype: Given a much more abundant clone one base away, this may be a read error. No conserved phenylalanine or tryptophan ends this CDR3, so it is likely a read error. The chain uses TRBV27 and TRBJ1-6; unclear D gene. V was clipped by 7 bases and J by 4 bases, with 11 bases between them. The CDR3 contains 14 residues. Germline CDR1 is MNHEY and CDR2 is SMNVEV (reference sequence). The CDR3 spells CASTTGHYNSPLHL. The CDR3 DNA reads as TGTGCCAGCACCACCGGGCATTATAATTCACCCCTCCACCTT.

The chain has TRBV24-1 and TRBJ2-3; 9 nucleotides align to TRBD2. The junction had 6 bases not matched to a gene; V was cut back by 3 bases and J by 0 bases. CDR1 is KGHDR and CDR2 is SFDVKD in the germline V gene. The CDR3 totals 17 residues. CDR3 nucleotides: TGTGCCACCAGTGATCGTAAAGCGGGGGGAAGCACAGATACGCAGTATTTT. Protein sequence: CATSDRKAGGSTDTQYF.

The J gene is TRBJ1-1, the V gene TRBV19, with 9 bases matching TRBD1. The V gene end was trimmed by 7 bases and the J gene end by 1 base; junction bases not matched to a gene: 4. CDR1 and CDR2 (germline): LNHDA, SQIVND (reference sequence). This CDR3 spans 14 amino acids. The CDR3 DNA is TGTGCCAGTACATGGGGACAGGGGAACACTGAAGCTTTCTTT. Translating gives CASTWGQGNTEAFF.

The V and J genes are TRBV5-4 and TRBJ1-2; weak D call: TRBD1 (5 bases). V lost 4 bases to trimming and J lost 8 bases, with 27 bases between them. Germline V gene sequence: CDR1 SGHNT, CDR2 YYREEE (reference sequence). CDR3 length: 17 amino acids. CDR3 region: CASSEGRTLGQMRGYTF. As DNA, the CDR3 is TGTGCCAGCAGCGAGGGACGGACCCTGGGCCAGATGAGGGGCTACACCTTC.

CDR3 sequence reads: CASSLGGTVEMEQFF. The CDR3 region has the DNA TGTGCCAGCAGCTTAGGGGGGACAGTGGAGATGGAGCAGTTCTTC. This sequence joins TRBV7-8 and TRBJ2-1, with 7 bases fitting TRBD1. This CDR3 has 15 residues. Germline V gene sequence: CDR1 SGHVS, CDR2 FQNEAQ. The junction had 10 bases not matched to a gene; V was cut back by 1 base and J by 10 bases. The complete variable domain, with remaining parts taken from reference TRBV7-8 and TRBJ2-1, reads GAGVSQSPRYKVAKRGQDVALRCDPISGHVSLFWYQQALGQGPEFLTYFQNEAQLDKSGLPSDRFFAERPEGSVSTLKIQRTQQEDSAVYLCASSLGGTVEMEQFFGPGTRLTVL.

This clonotype was observed at least ten times. V gene TRBV7-6 combines with J gene TRBJ1-2; 10 nucleotides agree with TRBD1. Germline lookup yields CDR1 SGHVS and CDR2 FNYEAQ. With V trimmed by 5 bases and J by 7 bases, 10 bases remained unmatched. CDR3 length equals 15 residues. Written as DNA, the CDR3 is TGTGCCAGCAGCCTACAACCGGGACAGGGGCTTGGCTACACCTTC. It codes for CASSLQPGQGLGYTF. Based on the CDR3 plus reference TRBV7-6 and TRBJ1-2, the full variable domain is GAGVSQSPRYKVTKRGQDVALRCDPISGHVSLYWYRQALGQGPEFLTYFNYEAQQDKSGLPNDRFSAERPEGSISTLTIQRTEQRDSAMYRCASSLQPGQGLGYTFGSGTRLTVV.

The chain links TRBV5-6 to TRBJ2-7, with 7 bases identical to TRBD1. The CDR3 is 14 residues long. Germline loops: CDR1 SGHDT, CDR2 YYEEEE. V lost 1 base, J lost 1 base, and 2 bases stayed unmatched. The CDR3 DNA follows: TGTGCCAGCAGCTTGAAGGGACAGTCCTACGAGCAGTACTTC. It is translated as CASSLKGQSYEQYF.

J is TRBJ2-7 and V is TRBV5-1; D not resolved. Trimming removed 4 bases from V and 7 bases from J, with 9 bases in between. This CDR3 is built from 11 residues. Germline V gene sequence: CDR1 SGHRS, CDR2 YFSETQ. As DNA, the CDR3 is TGCGCCAGCAGCCCTGGGGAAGAGCAGTACTTC. It encodes CASSPGEEQYF.

This chain joins TRBV15 and TRBJ1-1; TRBD1 might be the D (5 bases). The germline V gene has CDR1 LNHNV and CDR2 YYDKDF (reference sequence). The CDR3 runs 15 residues. V was trimmed by 1 base and J by 5 bases, leaving 14 bases between them. CDR3 sequence reads: CATSRGQGVLTEAFF. The CDR3 bases are TGTGCCACCAGCAGAGGCCAGGGCGTTTTAACTGAAGCTTTCTTT.

This clonotype was seen at least ten times. V usage is TRBV6-2 or TRBV6-3 and J usage is TRBJ2-7; 9 bases line up with TRBD1. The germline V gene has CDR1 MNHEY and CDR2 SVGEGT. The J segment lost 5 bases and the V segment lost 10 bases, leaving 9 bases of the junction unmatched. This CDR3 spans 13 amino acids. The CDR3 DNA sequence: TGTGCCACCCGACAGGGGGGCCGGCACGAGCAGTACTTC. It codes for CATRQGGRHEQYF.

The rearrangement uses TRBV25-1 and TRBJ2-2; 9 nucleotides line up with TRBD2. The CDR3 spans 17 residues. V trimming: 5 bases; J trimming: 1 base; junction bases outside the gene matches: 8. Germline V gene lookup returns CDR1 MGHDK and CDR2 SYGVNS. In DNA form, the CDR3 reads TGTGCCAGCAGTATGGCGGGGGGGCTGGGGAACACCGGGGAGCTGTTTTTT. Translating gives CASSMAGGLGNTGELFF.

The CDR3 DNA follows: TGTGCCAGCAGCTTAGCGGGGGACGGCGGTGAAGCTTTCTTT. Its translation: CASSLAGDGGEAFF. This chain connects TRBV7-9 to TRBJ1-1, with D perhaps matching TRBD1 (5 bases). Looked up from germline, CDR1 is SEHNR and CDR2 is FQNEAQ (reference sequence). Trimming pared 0 bases from V and 7 bases from J, leaving 12 bases between. The CDR3 runs 14 residues.

This clonotype has ten or more counts. The chain is built from TRBV12-3 or TRBV12-4 and TRBJ1-1, with 8 bases aligning to TRBD1. The CDR3 is 15 residues long. Losses at the gene ends were 3 bases for V and 1 base for J; bases not matched to a gene: 4. The CDR3: CASSLRGQENTEAFF. CDR3 nucleotides: TGTGCCAGCAGTTTGAGGGGACAGGAGAACACTGAAGCTTTCTTT.

This clonotype was detected many times. This sequence joins TRBV5-1 and TRBJ2-1; TRBD2 matches at 8 bases. The CDR3 spans 14 residues. CDR1 is SGHRS and CDR2 is YFSETQ in the germline V gene. After removal of 3 bases from V and 7 bases from J, the junction contained 6 bases not matched to a gene. CDR3 sequence: CASSWGTSLNEQFF. The CDR3 nucleotides read TGCGCCAGCAGCTGGGGGACTAGTTTAAATGAGCAGTTCTTC.

The J gene is TRBJ2-7, the V gene TRBV7-3; D may be TRBD1 (6 bases). The CDR3 totals 14 residues. The V end lost 3 bases, the J end lost 2 bases, and 11 bases lay between the germline ends. CDR1 is SGHTA, CDR2 FQGTGA, per germline. In nucleotides, the CDR3 is TGTGCCAGCAGCTTCCAGGGGCGCCCCTACGAGCAGTACTTC. It yields the protein CASSFQGRPYEQYF.

The V gene is TRBV18, the J gene TRBJ1-1, with a weak D call TRBD1 (6 bases). The CDR3 is made up of 16 amino acids. The ends were cut back, 6 bases at V and 0 bases at J, with 17 bases in the middle. In germline, CDR1 is KGHSH, CDR2 LQKENI. CDR3 loop: CASSFVSGVVNTEAFF. The CDR3 nucleotides are TGTGCCAGCTCCTTCGTGTCAGGGGTGGTGAACACTGAAGCTTTCTTT.

The chain uses TRBV24-1 and TRBJ2-3, with 9 bases aligning to TRBD2. The CDR3 consists of 15 residues. CDR1 is KGHDR and CDR2 is SFDVKD in the germline V gene. V lost 9 bases and J lost 4; bases outside the gene matches: 10. The CDR3 nucleotides are TGTGCCACCCAGCGAGGTAGCGGGGGCCCAGATACGCAGTATTTT. This codes for CATQRGSGGPDTQYF.

The rearrangement joins TRBV29-1 to TRBJ1-5; unclear D gene. With 4 bases removed from V and 1 base from J, the gap between germline ends came to 5 bases. The CDR3 is 12 amino acids. CDR1 SQVTM and CDR2 ANQGSEA come from the germline V gene. CDR3 in DNA: TGCAGCGTTGCTGGGAGCAATCAGCCCCAGCATTTT. Translation: CSVAGSNQPQHF.

The chain couples TRBV10-1 to TRBJ2-5; 11 nucleotides align to TRBD2. This CDR3 is 17 amino acids long. From germline, CDR1 is WNHNN and CDR2 SYGVQD (reference sequence). V trimming: 0 bases; J trimming: 3 bases; junction bases outside the gene matches: 6. The CDR3 DNA follows: TGCGCCAGCAGTGAGTCCCTCGGACTAGCGGGTAAAGAGACCCAGTACTTC. Residues: CASSESLGLAGKETQYF.

The chain is built from TRBV5-1 and TRBJ1-1; weak D call: TRBD1 (5 bases). Trimming pared 4 bases from V and 1 base from J, leaving 11 bases between. The CDR3 is 14 residues long. CDR1 is SGHRS and CDR2 is YFSETQ in the germline V gene. The CDR3: CASSAATGNTEAFF. CDR3 coding DNA: TGCGCCAGCAGCGCGGCCACAGGGAACACTGAAGCTTTCTTT.

V is TRBV20-1 and J is TRBJ2-7; 8 bases map to TRBD1. Germline CDR1 is DFQATT and CDR2 is SNEGSKA (reference sequence). The CDR3 consists of 14 residues. V lost 3 bases to trimming and J lost 3 bases; unmatched junction nucleotides: 7. This CDR3 is CSASGQGLGYEQYF. As DNA, the CDR3 is TGCAGTGCTAGTGGACAGGGTCTTGGCTACGAGCAGTACTTC.

A few counts support this clonotype. V is TRBV19 and J is TRBJ2-3, with D perhaps TRBD2 (5 bases). The germline V gene has CDR1 LNHDA and CDR2 SQIVND (reference sequence). V gave up 4 bases and J gave up 2 bases, with 13 bases separating them. This CDR3 is built from 15 residues. The CDR3 nucleotides read TGTGCCAGTAGTAGGGGTTCGGGGTCCACAGATACGCAGTATTTT. Translating it yields CASSRGSGSTDTQYF.

The chain is built from TRBV2 and TRBJ2-2; D gene ambiguous. Trimming cost V 8 bases and J 5 bases, with 15 bases left between them. Per germline, CDR1 SNHLY and CDR2 FYNNEI. The CDR3 is 14 residues long. The CDR3 sequence: CASPRAGTTGELFF. CDR3 coding DNA: TGTGCCAGCCCTAGAGCCGGAACGACCGGGGAGCTGTTTTTT.

The gene calls are TRBV4-1 and TRBJ1-1; D is ambiguous. CDR3 length: 15 residues. Germline CDR1 is MGHRA and CDR2 is YSYEKL. V was shortened by 0 bases and J by 0 bases, with 8 bases between the two germline ends. The CDR3 region is CASSQEFSLNTEAFF. CDR3 nucleotide sequence: TGCGCCAGCAGCCAAGAGTTTAGCCTGAACACTGAAGCTTTCTTT.

A remark on this clonotype: The junction does not match germline at one end; this may be a read error. This chain connects TRBV19 to TRBJ2-1; possibly TRBD1 or TRBD2 for D (6 bases each). Germline lookup yields CDR1 LNHDA and CDR2 SQIVND (reference sequence). The CDR3 runs 9 residues. CDR3 region: CASGGTRIF. The CDR3 DNA sequence: TGTGCCAGTGGGGGGACAAGGATCTTC.

The chain uses TRBV10-3 and TRBJ1-1; D unclear. Germline assignment: CDR1 ENHRY and CDR2 SYGVKD. Trimming left V 6 bases short and J 7 bases short, with 9 bases between. This CDR3 has 11 amino acids. The CDR3 loop reads CAIRQYGEAFF. The CDR3 region has the DNA TGTGCCATCAGGCAGTACGGTGAAGCTTTCTTT.

In regard to this clonotype: Possible read error: a much larger clone is one base away. The chain combines TRBV12-3 or TRBV12-4 with TRBJ2-3; 9 nucleotides line up with TRBD1. Trimming cost V 5 bases and J 1 base; bases outside gene matches: 16. This CDR3 spans 19 amino acids. Here the CDR3 reads CASSPYPGTGSAGTDTQYF. In DNA form, the CDR3 reads TGTGCCAGCAGTCCCTATCCCGGGACAGGGAGCGCGGGCACAGATACGCAGTATTTT.

J is TRBJ1-5 and V is TRBV19, with TRBD1 matching over 7 bases. J lost 7 bases, V lost 5 bases, and 5 bases had no gene match. CDR1 and CDR2 from the germline V gene are LNHDA and SQIVND (reference sequence). The CDR3 length is 13 residues. The CDR3, as DNA: TGTGCCAGTAGTGAGGGGGCGGGACAGCCCCAGCATTTT. This sequence encodes CASSEGAGQPQHF.

The chain joins TRBV5-6 to TRBJ1-6, with D possibly being TRBD1 (5 bases). V lost 0 bases and J lost 12, with 10 bases in between. Looked up from germline, CDR1 is SGHDT and CDR2 is YYEEEE. This CDR3 region has 13 residues. CDR3 nucleotides: TGTGCCAGCAGCTTGGGTGGGCAGGGACCCCTCCACTTT. It yields the protein CASSLGGQGPLHF.